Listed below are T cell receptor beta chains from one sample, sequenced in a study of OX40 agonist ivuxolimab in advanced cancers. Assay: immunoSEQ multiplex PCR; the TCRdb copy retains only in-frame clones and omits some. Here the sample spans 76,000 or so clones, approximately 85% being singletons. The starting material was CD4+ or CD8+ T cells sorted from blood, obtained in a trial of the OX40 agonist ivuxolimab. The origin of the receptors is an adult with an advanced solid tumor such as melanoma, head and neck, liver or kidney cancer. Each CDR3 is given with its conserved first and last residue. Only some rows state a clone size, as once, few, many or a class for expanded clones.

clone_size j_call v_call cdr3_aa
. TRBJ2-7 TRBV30 CAWSGLRTVGLYEQYF
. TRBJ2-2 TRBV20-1 CSASSPGELFF
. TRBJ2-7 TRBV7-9 CASSPGRRYEQYF
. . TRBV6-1 CASSRVIGYEQYF
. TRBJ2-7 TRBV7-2 CASTSGGTYEQYF
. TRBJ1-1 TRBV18 CASSQLTTYQGNTEAFF
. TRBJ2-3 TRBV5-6 CASSLELAGTDTQYF
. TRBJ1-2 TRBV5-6 CASSLSGQYYGYTF
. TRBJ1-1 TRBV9 CASSMLGSEAFF
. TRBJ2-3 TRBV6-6 CASSPGLAGGADTQYF
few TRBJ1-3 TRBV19 CASSPTTGLGNTIYF
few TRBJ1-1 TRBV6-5 CASNSGGGTEAFF
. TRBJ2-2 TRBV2 CASSVAENTGELFF
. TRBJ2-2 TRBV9 CASRSSVSRKNTGELFF
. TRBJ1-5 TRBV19 CASSWNGVRVNQPQHF
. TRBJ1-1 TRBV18 CASSLNSPRGTEAFF
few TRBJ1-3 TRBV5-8 CASRVWGSGNTIYF
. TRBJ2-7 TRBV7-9 CASSLPGAREQYF
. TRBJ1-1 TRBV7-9 CASSLDRAEGTEAFF
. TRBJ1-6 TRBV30 CAWSGQQGPLHF
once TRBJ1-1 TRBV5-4 CASSAASFLTEAFF
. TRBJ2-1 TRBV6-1 CASSEQGLGYNEQFF
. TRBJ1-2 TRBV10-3 CAISESGQGSGYTF
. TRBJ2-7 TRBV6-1 CASSENSGTNYEQYF
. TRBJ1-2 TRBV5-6 CASTPGGRNYGYTF
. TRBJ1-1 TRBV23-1 CASSPFGTGIKDTEAFF
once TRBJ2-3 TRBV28 CASSRGRPDTQYF
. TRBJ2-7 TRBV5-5 CASSLFQGYEQYF
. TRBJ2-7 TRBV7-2 CASSSGQSYEQYF
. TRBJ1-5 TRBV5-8 CASSQGGTGGFQPQHF
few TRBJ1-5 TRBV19 CASSNRGRIQPQHF
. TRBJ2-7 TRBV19 CASSVGTSGSIATYEQYF
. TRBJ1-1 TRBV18 CASSPQPGQGDTEAFF